These T cell receptor beta chains were read from a single sample in a study of shared clonotypes between healthy human individuals. Some clones are missing from TCRdb's copy, which holds only in-frame ones; the method was immunoSEQ multiplex PCR. Among approximately 470,000 clones listed, approximately 81% were seen once. The sequenced sample consisted of PBMCs. Receptors originate from a woman between 40 and 50 years old in good health. Some clones in this sample may be carry-over from other donors' samples. The CDR3 runs from the conserved cysteine through the conserved F or W. Fields, in order: D gene, clone size, J gene, V gene, CDR3 protein, CDR3 DNA. A D gene is named only where the DNA matches it firmly. Only some rows state a clone size, as once, few, many or a class for expanded clones.

D gene: .
clone size: few
J gene: TRBJ2-2
V gene: TRBV11-2
CDR3 protein: CASSPGPRNTGELFF
CDR3 DNA: TGTGCCAGCAGCCCGGGACCTCGGAACACCGGGGAGCTGTTTTTT

D gene: .
clone size: .
J gene: TRBJ2-5
V gene: TRBV11-2
CDR3 protein: CASSLGTAQETQYF
CDR3 DNA: TGTGCCAGCAGCTTAGGGACTGCCCAAGAGACCCAGTACTTC

D gene: .
clone size: .
J gene: TRBJ2-7
V gene: TRBV7-2
CDR3 protein: CASSFPQREQYF
CDR3 DNA: TGTGCCAGCAGCTTTCCCCAGCGCGAGCAGTACTTC

D gene: .
clone size: .
J gene: TRBJ2-5
V gene: TRBV5-1
CDR3 protein: CASSSGTPTRETQYF
CDR3 DNA: TGCGCCAGCAGTTCCGGGACCCCGACAAGAGAGACCCAGTACTTC

D gene: TRBD1
clone size: .
J gene: TRBJ2-7
V gene: TRBV28
CDR3 protein: CASTPSRGQGAYEQYF
CDR3 DNA: TGTGCCAGCACCCCGAGCCGTGGTCAGGGGGCTTACGAGCAGTACTTC

D gene: .
clone size: .
J gene: TRBJ1-1
V gene: TRBV30
CDR3 protein: CAWSVDRSEAFF
CDR3 DNA: TGTGCCTGGAGTGTGGATCGATCTGAAGCTTTCTTT

D gene: .
clone size: .
J gene: TRBJ1-2
V gene: TRBV19
CDR3 protein: CASSSLGTTVGYGYTF
CDR3 DNA: TGTGCCAGTAGTTCCCTGGGGACAACCGTTGGGTATGGCTACACCTTC

D gene: TRBD2
clone size: .
J gene: TRBJ2-7
V gene: TRBV11-2
CDR3 protein: CASSLVSLAGGPGYEQYF
CDR3 DNA: TGTGCCAGCAGCTTAGTCTCGTTGGCGGGAGGGCCGGGCTACGAGCAGTACTTC

D gene: TRBD1
clone size: .
J gene: TRBJ2-1
V gene: TRBV6-6
CDR3 protein: CASRMQGADNEQFF
CDR3 DNA: TGTGCCAGCAGGATGCAGGGGGCTGACAATGAGCAGTTCTTC

D gene: TRBD2
clone size: many
J gene: TRBJ2-7
V gene: TRBV7-2
CDR3 protein: CASSLVSGRYEQYF
CDR3 DNA: TGTGCCAGCAGCTTAGTAAGCGGGAGGTACGAGCAGTACTTC

D gene: .
clone size: .
J gene: TRBJ2-3
V gene: TRBV11-3
CDR3 protein: CASSLGQGSDTQYF
CDR3 DNA: TGTGCCAGCAGCTTAGGTCAGGGATCAGATACGCAGTATTTT

D gene: .
clone size: .
J gene: TRBJ2-7
V gene: TRBV7-9
CDR3 protein: CASSPQNTYEQYF
CDR3 DNA: TGTGCCAGCAGCCCACAAAACACCTACGAGCAGTACTTC

D gene: .
clone size: .
J gene: TRBJ1-3
V gene: TRBV5-1
CDR3 protein: CASSPLQGTSGNTIYF
CDR3 DNA: TGCGCCAGCAGCCCCCTTCAGGGGACCTCTGGAAACACCATATATTTT

D gene: .
clone size: many
J gene: TRBJ2-1
V gene: TRBV21-1
CDR3 protein: CASSKVDRETHEQFF
CDR3 DNA: TGTGCCAGCAGCAAAGTTGACCGGGAGACGCATGAGCAGTTCTTC

D gene: .
clone size: .
J gene: TRBJ2-3
V gene: TRBV19
CDR3 protein: CASSARTAVTDTQYF
CDR3 DNA: TGTGCCAGTAGCGCTCGGACAGCCGTCACAGATACGCAGTATTTT

D gene: TRBD1
clone size: .
J gene: TRBJ1-2
V gene: TRBV7-8
CDR3 protein: CASSLAPRDSYGYTF
CDR3 DNA: TGTGCCAGCAGCTTAGCCCCCCGGGACAGTTATGGCTACACCTTC

D gene: .
clone size: many
J gene: TRBJ1-5
V gene: TRBV6-1
CDR3 protein: CASSLNSNQPQHF
CDR3 DNA: TGTGCCAGCAGTCTAAATAGCAATCAGCCCCAGCATTTT

D gene: .
clone size: .
J gene: TRBJ1-3
V gene: TRBV6-1
CDR3 protein: CASSEPGNTIYF
CDR3 DNA: TGTGCCAGCAGTGAACCTGGAAACACCATATATTTT

D gene: .
clone size: .
J gene: TRBJ2-3
V gene: TRBV5-1
CDR3 protein: CASIRTDTQYF
CDR3 DNA: TGCGCCAGCATCCGCACAGATACGCAGTATTTT

D gene: .
clone size: .
J gene: TRBJ2-1
V gene: TRBV11-2
CDR3 protein: CASSLVTGFF
CDR3 DNA: TGTGCCAGCAGCCTAGTGACAGGGTTCTTC

D gene: TRBD2
clone size: .
J gene: TRBJ2-1
V gene: TRBV6-1
CDR3 protein: CASSRGLAGNNEQFF
CDR3 DNA: TGTGCCAGCAGTAGGGGACTAGCGGGAAACAATGAGCAGTTCTTC

D gene: .
clone size: .
J gene: TRBJ2-5
V gene: TRBV29-1
CDR3 protein: CSVEDWVVSAGETQYF
CDR3 DNA: TGCAGCGTTGAAGATTGGGTTGTAAGTGCAGGAGAGACCCAGTACTTC

D gene: TRBD1
clone size: .
J gene: TRBJ2-7
V gene: TRBV19
CDR3 protein: CASRRTGADYEQYF
CDR3 DNA: TGTGCCAGTAGGAGGACAGGGGCGGACTACGAGCAGTACTTC

D gene: .
clone size: .
J gene: TRBJ2-2
V gene: TRBV6-1
CDR3 protein: CASSDFRYTGELFF
CDR3 DNA: TGTGCCAGCAGTGATTTCCGGTACACCGGGGAGCTGTTTTTT

D gene: .
clone size: .
J gene: TRBJ2-7
V gene: TRBV12-2
CDR3 protein: CASRRTSENSYEQYF
CDR3 DNA: TGTGCAAGTCGAAGGACTAGCGAGAACTCCTACGAGCAGTACTTC